Each of the 18 T cell receptor beta chains below was sequenced from the same sample in a study of T cell responses to AZD1222 COVID-19 vaccine. The data were produced by immunoSEQ multiplex PCR, yet TCRdb's version contains in-frame clones alone and is incomplete. In the table there are roughly 100,000 clones, 89% of which are singletons. The sample consisted of peripheral blood, taken 28 days after the second AZD1222 dose. These receptors all stem from an adult who received the AZD1222 COVID-19 vaccine.

This clone was picked up one time. DNA for the CDR3: TGTGCCAGCAGTTTCAGCCAGAGCTTCTATGGCTACACCTTC. Translated: CASSFSQSFYGYTF. This rearrangement joins TRBV28 to TRBJ1-2; no definite D call. This CDR3 region has 14 residues. Germline V gives CDR1 MDHEN, CDR2 SYDVKM. V lost 3 bases and J 4 bases, leaving 12 bases between the germline ends.

The chain combines TRBV7-9 with TRBJ2-6; a weak D match, TRBD1 (6 bases). There are 17 residues in the CDR3. V was clipped by 4 bases and J by 0 bases, with 13 bases between them. Germline V CDR1 and CDR2: SEHNR, FQNEAQ (reference sequence). The CDR3 here is CASSSQGTNSGANVLTF. The CDR3 DNA is TGTGCCAGCAGCTCACAGGGCACAAACTCTGGGGCCAACGTCCTGACTTTC.

This clone showed up just a few times. The J gene is TRBJ2-2, the V gene TRBV10-3, with TRBD1 identical over 7 bases. Trimming removed 4 bases from V and 7 bases from J; junction bases left unmatched: 6. The CDR3 covers 14 residues. Germline V CDR1 and CDR2: ENHRY, SYGVKD. In nucleotides, the CDR3 is TGTGCCATCAGTGCAACAGGGGTGGACGGGGAGCTGTTTTTT. Translation gives CAISATGVDGELFF.

The chain combines TRBV28 with TRBJ2-4; 7 bases line up with TRBD1. The CDR3 runs 15 residues. Germline trimming cut 6 bases from V and 0 bases from J; bases unmatched to any gene: 5. In germline, CDR1 is MDHEN, CDR2 SYDVKM. CDR3 residues: CASSETGRAKNIQYF. In DNA form, the CDR3 reads TGTGCCAGCAGCGAGACAGGGAGAGCCAAAAACATTCAGTACTTC.

The chain couples TRBV28 to TRBJ1-1, with 9 positions matching TRBD1. With 6 bases clipped from V and 5 bases from J, the junction kept 7 bases outside the gene matches. Germline CDR1 and CDR2: MDHEN and SYDVKM. The CDR3 covers 14 residues. The CDR3 DNA reads as TGTGCCAGCAGCCCCGGGACAGGGAGAACTGAAGCTTTCTTT. Its protein product is CASSPGTGRTEAFF. The full variable domain, its missing parts supplied by reference TRBV28 and TRBJ1-1, is DVKVTQSSRYLVKRTGEKVFLECVQDMDHENMFWYRQDPGLGLRLIYFSYDVKMKEKGDIPEGYSVSREKKERFSLILESASTNQTSMYLCASSPGTGRTEAFFGQGTRLTVV.

This clone was found a few times. The CDR3 bases are TGTGCCAGCAGTTTGGACAGGGTTAGCAATCAGCCCCAGCATTTT. It yields the protein CASSLDRVSNQPQHF. This chain links TRBV27 with TRBJ1-5; 8 bases align to TRBD1. V shed 3 bases, J shed 0 bases, and the junction held 1 base outside the gene matches. The CDR3 length is 15 residues. Germline V lookup: CDR1 MNHEY, CDR2 SMNVEV (reference sequence).

This chain links TRBV5-6 with TRBJ2-1; TRBD1 aligns across 7 bases. From germline, CDR1 is SGHDT and CDR2 YYEEEE. The CDR3 extends over 15 amino acids. V lost 0 bases, J lost 8 bases, and 8 bases stayed unmatched. The DNA of the CDR3 is TGTGCCAGCAGCTTGGACAGGGGAAGAGGCGATGAGCAGTTCTTC. Translation gives CASSLDRGRGDEQFF.

The gene calls are TRBV24-1 and TRBJ1-2; weak D call: TRBD1 (5 bases). This CDR3 is 18 amino acids long. Trimming cost V 4 bases and J 0 bases, with 20 bases left between them. The germline V gene has CDR1 KGHDR and CDR2 SFDVKD. The CDR3 region has the DNA TGTGCCACCAGTGACGTGGGGGTGAGGGTTCGAACTAACTATGGCTACACCTTC. Translated: CATSDVGVRVRTNYGYTF.

In its sample, this clone was seen once. The chain has TRBV12-5 and TRBJ1-6; a possible D gene is TRBD1 (6 bases). The CDR3 totals 13 residues. Trimming removed 1 base from V and 11 bases from J, with 9 bases in between. Looked up from germline, CDR1 is LGHNT and CDR2 is FRNRAP. In DNA form, the CDR3 reads TGTGCTAGTGGTTTGGAGACAGGAACACCCCTCCACTTT. Translation: CASGLETGTPLHF.

This clone was counted a single time. V usage is TRBV7-9 and J usage is TRBJ2-7, with D hard to call. The V gene's germline CDR1 is SEHNR and CDR2 FQNEAQ (reference sequence). The length of the CDR3 is 15 residues. The V gene lost 5 bases and the J gene lost 3 bases, with 17 bases spanning the gap. The CDR3 sequence: CASSRNSGPYYEQYF. For the CDR3, the DNA is TGTGCCAGCAGCCGAAATTCAGGTCCCTACTACGAGCAGTACTTC.

V gene TRBV29-1 combines with J gene TRBJ1-4; D is ambiguous. Germline V CDR1 and CDR2: SQVTM, ANQGSEA. The CDR3 contains 12 residues. V dropped 1 base and J dropped 3 bases, with 3 bases sitting between them. CDR3 in amino acids: CSVEVSNEKLFF. CDR3 bases: TGCAGCGTTGAAGTATCTAATGAAAAACTGTTTTTT. Drawing the rest from reference TRBV29-1 and TRBJ1-4, the complete variable domain is SAVISQKPSRDICQRGTSLTIQCQVDSQVTMMFWYRQQPGQSLTLIATANQGSEATYESGFVIDKFPISRPNLTFSTLTVSNMSPEDSSIYLCSVEVSNEKLFFGSGTQLSVL.

This clone was seen just once. The rearrangement joins TRBV30 to TRBJ1-4; D is ambiguous. The CDR3 loop spans 10 amino acids. Germline CDR1 GTSNPN, CDR2 SVGIG (reference sequence). V was shortened by 8 bases and J by 6 bases, with 7 bases between the two germline ends. The CDR3 DNA is TGTGCCGCATCCGATGAAAAACTGTTTTTT. Protein: CAASDEKLFF.

This rearrangement joins TRBV5-8 to TRBJ2-2; D unclear. The CDR3 extends over 14 amino acids. Germline V lookup: CDR1 SGHTS, CDR2 YDEGEE. V gave up 1 base and J gave up 2 bases, with 6 bases separating them. DNA for the CDR3: TGTGCCAGCAGCTTGTGGCTTAACACCGGGGAGCTGTTTTTT. This codes for CASSLWLNTGELFF.

The table lists this clone with a count of one. V usage is TRBV5-1 and J usage is TRBJ1-2; no firm D call. The CDR3 totals 13 residues. Germline V gives CDR1 SGHRS, CDR2 YFSETQ. The V and J ends lost 0 bases and 8 bases respectively, with 11 bases between them. CDR3 nucleotides: TGCGCCAGCAGCTTGGGGGAGCCTGCGGGCTACACCTTC. This gives the protein CASSLGEPAGYTF.

This clone came up a few times. This chain joins TRBV5-4 and TRBJ1-1; D gene uncertain. The CDR3 runs to 14 residues. V lost 0 bases, J lost 5 bases, and 11 bases lay in between. The germline V gene encodes CDR1 SGHNT and CDR2 YYREEE (reference sequence). The CDR3: CASSLGSGGTEAFF. CDR3 DNA sequence: TGTGCCAGCAGCTTGGGGTCGGGAGGGACTGAAGCTTTCTTT.

The chain combines TRBV24-1 with TRBJ1-4; TRBD1 might be the D (5 bases). The germline gives CDR1 KGHDR, CDR2 SFDVKD. The ends were cut back, 7 bases at V and 3 bases at J, with 14 bases in the middle. This CDR3 comprises 15 residues. The CDR3 spells CATRESRVSNEKLFF. CDR3 in DNA: TGTGCCACCAGAGAAAGCAGGGTCTCTAATGAAAAACTGTTTTTT.

This clone was seen only a few times. The chain has TRBV27 and TRBJ2-6; D may be TRBD1 (5 bases). The V gene's germline CDR1 is MNHEY and CDR2 SMNVEV (reference sequence). The V end was cut by 6 bases, the J end by 0 bases, with 6 bases between. CDR3 length: 14 residues. The CDR3 sequence is CASRTDSGANVLTF. As DNA, the CDR3 is TGTGCCAGCAGGACAGACTCTGGGGCCAACGTCCTGACTTTC.

This chain connects TRBV6-5 to TRBJ2-5; D gene unclear. Deletions cut 5 bases from V and 7 bases from J, with 11 bases between. The CDR3 covers 12 residues. Germline CDR1 MNHEY, CDR2 SVGAGI. The CDR3 loop reads CASSLLKATQYF. The CDR3 coding sequence is TGTGCCAGCAGTCTATTAAAGGCGACCCAGTACTTC.